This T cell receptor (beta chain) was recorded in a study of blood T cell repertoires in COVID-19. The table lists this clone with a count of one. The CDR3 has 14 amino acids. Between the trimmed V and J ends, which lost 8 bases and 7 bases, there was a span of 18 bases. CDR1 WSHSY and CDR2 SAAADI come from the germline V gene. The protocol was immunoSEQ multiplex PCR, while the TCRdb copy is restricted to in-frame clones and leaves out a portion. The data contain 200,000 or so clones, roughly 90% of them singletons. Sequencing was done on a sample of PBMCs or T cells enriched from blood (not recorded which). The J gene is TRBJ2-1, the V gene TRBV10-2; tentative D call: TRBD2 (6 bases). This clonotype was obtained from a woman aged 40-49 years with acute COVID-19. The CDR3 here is CASSLAGKGNEQFF. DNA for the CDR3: TGCGCCAGCTCGTTGGCGGGGAAAGGGAATGAGCAGTTCTTC.